This TCR beta chain was profiled in a study of STAT5B mutations in CD4+ large granular lymphocyte leukemia (dated by TCRdb to between 2021 and 2023). Notes on the research overall: Among the healthy controls, the CDR3 'QG' motif was associated with a particular HLA allele. The study compared the TCRbeta repertoires of patients with CD4+ T-cell large granular lymphocyte leukemia against the TCRbeta repertoires of healthy blood donors. The purity of purified fractions was confirmed by flow cytometry on FACSCanto II or FACSVerse to exceed 95% among lymphocytes. What the work shows at the level of the full study, not this receptor alone: Data were not HLA-matched; higher clonality in CD4+ versus CD8+ T-LGLL could reflect the relatively small sample size. Greater clonality appeared to be present in CD4-sorted patient repertoires than in healthy CD4+ repertoires, and the difference was retained after the putative leukemic clones were removed. The main leukemic clonotypes were found to be private to each patient, although more than 20% of the main leukemic clonotypes were detected at low frequency in the non-leukemic repertoires of other patients. TRBV06-family usage was enriched among the top patient clones (8/27) compared with healthy controls (2/35).

V trim: 3 bases; J trim: 1 base; unmatched bases: 4. CDR1 and CDR2, per the germline V gene (reference sequence), are GTSNPN and SVGIG. The CDR3, from cysteine to phenylalanine, totals 15 residues. Of the read, only the CDR3 DNA is kept; its 45 bases are in frame from base 1. The healthy control group was made up of roughly 34 blood donors, and the Finnish Red Cross blood service supplied their buffy coats. All TCR-sequenced material derived from peripheral blood: patient blood samples and healthy donor buffy coats. Peripheral blood mononuclear cells were isolated by Ficoll-Hypaque gradient centrifugation. Magnetic purification was used to isolate CD4+ cells from the buffy coats of the healthy controls. The Gentra Puregene Cell and Tissue kit was used to extract genomic DNA, and a Qubit 2.0 fluorometer was used to measure the amount of genomic DNA. The immunoSEQ assay at survey resolution was applied to genomic DNA for sequencing of TCRbeta rearrangements. The original pipeline was this. In the TCR sequencing data, the smallest productive clonotype frequency that could be detected was 2.59 x 10-5. Only productive TCRbeta rearrangements, meaning sequences that were complete and in-frame, were kept for the analyses. Clonality for each sample was calculated as Simpson clonality in the immunoSEQ Analyzer version 3.0. Clones were grouped by frequency into very rare, small, medium, large (1-20%) or hyperexpanded (>20%) categories. Generation probabilities were estimated with OLGA 1.2.3, V-gene circos plots were made with VDJtools, specificities were searched in VDJdb, and CDR3 motifs were identified with GLIPH. TCRdb's version of the immuneACCESS table is confined to in-frame rearrangements and falls short of the full clone set. An unresolved V gene accounts for under half of the shortfall where checked; the remainder is of unknown origin. For V, J and clone size, that table is used; D and trimming come from the DNA. This sample lists some 21,000 clones; around 75% were detected once. The biggest ten clones account for around 30% of the sample.

Points on this clone: This receptor's antigen is unknown. No much larger clone is present one base from it, and per-base qualities are unavailable.

What was sequenced was CD4+ T cells from blood buffy coats. The sequence derives from a human donor in good health. The chain uses TRBV30 and TRBJ2-3, and 10 junctional nucleotides match TRBD1. Read as DNA, the sequence is TGTGCCTGGAGCTACGGGACAGGGGGCACAGATACGCAGTATTTT. It translates as CAWSYGTGGTDTQYF.